This TCR beta chain originates from a study of cytomegalovirus exposure and HLA in healthy donors. The germline V and J ends were trimmed by 0 bases and 4 bases, with 9 bases remaining between them. CDR3 size: 14 residues. From germline, CDR1 is MNHEY and CDR2 SVGAGI. PCR amplification relied on 60 Vbeta primers (plus 13 Jbeta primers). Sequenced by immunoSEQ multiplex PCR; TCRdb stores in-frame clones only, minus some. Found here are roughly 140,000 clones, 79% of them singletons; the top ten hold 6% to 6.5%. The source of this sequence is a man between 45 and 60 years old in good health and CMV-seropositive. The chain carries TRBV6-5 and TRBJ2-5; D remains unclear. Specimen: PBMCs. CDR3 sequence (DNA): TGTGCCAGCAGTTACTCGAGAAATCGAGAGACCCAGTACTTC. Protein product: CASSYSRNRETQYF.